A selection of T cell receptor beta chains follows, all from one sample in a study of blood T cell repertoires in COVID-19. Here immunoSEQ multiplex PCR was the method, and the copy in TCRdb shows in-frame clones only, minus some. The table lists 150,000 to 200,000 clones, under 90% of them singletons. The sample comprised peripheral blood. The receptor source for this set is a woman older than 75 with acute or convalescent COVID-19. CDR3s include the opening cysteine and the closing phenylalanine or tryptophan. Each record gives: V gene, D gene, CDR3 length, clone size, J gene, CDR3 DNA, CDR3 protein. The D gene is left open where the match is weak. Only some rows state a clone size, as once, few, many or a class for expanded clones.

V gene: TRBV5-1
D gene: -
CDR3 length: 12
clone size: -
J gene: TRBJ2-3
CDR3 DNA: TGCGCCAGCAGCTTCCCACGGGATACGCAGTATTTT
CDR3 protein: CASSFPRDTQYF

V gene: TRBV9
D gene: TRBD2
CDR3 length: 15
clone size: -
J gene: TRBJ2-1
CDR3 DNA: TGTGCCAGCAGCGGTAGCGGGGCGATCTACAATGAGCAGTTCTTC
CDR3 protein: CASSGSGAIYNEQFF

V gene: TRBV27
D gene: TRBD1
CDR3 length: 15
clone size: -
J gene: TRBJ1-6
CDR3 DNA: TGTGCCAGCAGTGCGGGACAGCCCTATAATTCACCCCTCCACTTT
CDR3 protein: CASSAGQPYNSPLHF

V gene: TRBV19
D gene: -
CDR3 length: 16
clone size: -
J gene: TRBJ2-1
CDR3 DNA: TGTGCCAGTAGTACAACGTCCTCGAACTTTTACAATGAGCAGTTCTTC
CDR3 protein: CASSTTSSNFYNEQFF

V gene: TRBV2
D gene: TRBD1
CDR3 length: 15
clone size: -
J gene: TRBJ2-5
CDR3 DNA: TGTGCCAGCAGTGCGACAGGGATCGTGAAAGAGACCCAGTACTTC
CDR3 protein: CASSATGIVKETQYF

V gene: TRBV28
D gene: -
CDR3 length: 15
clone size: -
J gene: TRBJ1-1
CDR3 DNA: TGTGCCAGCAGTTCGGGGGGGCTCCCTGCCAATGAAGCTTTCTTT
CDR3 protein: CASSSGGLPANEAFF

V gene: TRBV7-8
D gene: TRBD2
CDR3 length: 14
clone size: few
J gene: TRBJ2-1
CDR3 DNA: TGTGCCAGCAGCCTTAGGACTAGGTACAATGAGCAGTTCTTC
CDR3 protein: CASSLRTRYNEQFF

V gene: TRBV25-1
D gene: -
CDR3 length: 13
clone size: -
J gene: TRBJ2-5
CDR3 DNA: TGTGCCAGCAGTGAATTTTCCCGGGAGACCCAGTACTTC
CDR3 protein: CASSEFSRETQYF

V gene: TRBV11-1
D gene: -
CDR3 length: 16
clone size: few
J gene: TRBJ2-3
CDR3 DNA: TGTGCCAGCAGCTTAGCGGTCGGGACTGGCACAGATACGCAGTATTTT
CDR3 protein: CASSLAVGTGTDTQYF

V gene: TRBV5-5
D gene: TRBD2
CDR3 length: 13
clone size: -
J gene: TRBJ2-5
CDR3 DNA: TGTGCCAGCAGCTTCGGGGGGTTGGAGACCCAGTACTTC
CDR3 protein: CASSFGGLETQYF

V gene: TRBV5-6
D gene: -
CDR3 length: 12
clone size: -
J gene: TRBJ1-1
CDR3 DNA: TGTGCCAGCAGGGCCACAGGGCAAGGAGCTTTCTTT
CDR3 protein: CASRATGQGAFF

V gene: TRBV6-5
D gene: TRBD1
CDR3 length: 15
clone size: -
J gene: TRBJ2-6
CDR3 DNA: TGTGCCAGCAGAGAGACAGGGGGCCCGGCCAACGTCCTGACTTTC
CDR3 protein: CASRETGGPANVLTF

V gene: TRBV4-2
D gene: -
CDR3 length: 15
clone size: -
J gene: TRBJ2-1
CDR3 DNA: TGTGCCAGCAGCCAAGGGCCGGGACTTTACAATGAGCAGTTCTTC
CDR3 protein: CASSQGPGLYNEQFF

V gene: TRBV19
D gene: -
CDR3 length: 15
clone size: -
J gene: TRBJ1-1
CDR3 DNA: TGTGCCAGTACCCTCGCGAGGACACAGAACACTGAAGCTTTCTTT
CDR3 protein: CASTLARTQNTEAFF

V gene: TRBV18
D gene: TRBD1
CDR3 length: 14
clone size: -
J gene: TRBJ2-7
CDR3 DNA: TGTGCCAGCTCACCAGGGACAGGGGTTTACGAGCAGTACTTC
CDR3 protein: CASSPGTGVYEQYF

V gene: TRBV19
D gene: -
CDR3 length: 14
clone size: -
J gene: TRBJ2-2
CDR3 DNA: TGTGCCAGTAGTGGGACACTGAACACCGGGGAGCTGTTTTTT
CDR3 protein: CASSGTLNTGELFF

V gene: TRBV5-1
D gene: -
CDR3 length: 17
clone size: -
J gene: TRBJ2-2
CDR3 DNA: TGCGCCAGCAGCTCCCAACCCGTTGGAGGATACACCGGGGAGCTGTTTTTT
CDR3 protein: CASSSQPVGGYTGELFF

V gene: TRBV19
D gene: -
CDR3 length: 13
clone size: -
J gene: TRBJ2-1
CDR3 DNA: TGTGCCAGTAGTATAGGGGACAAGGATGAGCAGTTCTTC
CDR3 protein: CASSIGDKDEQFF

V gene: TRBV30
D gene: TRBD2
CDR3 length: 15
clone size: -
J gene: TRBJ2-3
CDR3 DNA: TGTGCCTGGAGTGGACTAGCGGGGGAAACAGATACGCAGTATTTT
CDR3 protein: CAWSGLAGETDTQYF

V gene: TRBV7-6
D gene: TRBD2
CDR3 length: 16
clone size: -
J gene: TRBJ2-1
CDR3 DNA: TGTGCCAGCAGCTTAGTTGGAGCGGGAGGAGGCGATGAGCAGTTCTTC
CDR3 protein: CASSLVGAGGGDEQFF

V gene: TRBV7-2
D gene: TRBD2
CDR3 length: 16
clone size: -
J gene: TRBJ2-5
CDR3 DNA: TGTGCCAGCAGCTCAAGGACTAGCGGGATACAAGAGACCCAGTACTTC
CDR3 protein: CASSSRTSGIQETQYF

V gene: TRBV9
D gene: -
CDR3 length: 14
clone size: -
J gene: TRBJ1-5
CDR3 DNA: TGTGCCAGCAGCGTAAGCGAGTGGGATCAGCCCCAGCATTTT
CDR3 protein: CASSVSEWDQPQHF

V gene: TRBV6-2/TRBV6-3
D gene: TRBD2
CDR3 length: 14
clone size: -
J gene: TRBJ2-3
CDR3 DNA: TGTGCCAGCAGTATTAGCGGGAGTGCAGATACGCAGTATTTT
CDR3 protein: CASSISGSADTQYF

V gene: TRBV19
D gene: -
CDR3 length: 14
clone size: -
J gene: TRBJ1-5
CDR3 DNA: TGTGCCAGTAGTATGATTACGGGAAATCAGCCCCAGCATTTT
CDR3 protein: CASSMITGNQPQHF

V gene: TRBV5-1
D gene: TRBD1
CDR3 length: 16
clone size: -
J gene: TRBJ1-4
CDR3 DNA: TGCGCCAGCAGCTCGATATTGGGGACAGGGGGTGAAAAACTGTTTTTT
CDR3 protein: CASSSILGTGGEKLFF

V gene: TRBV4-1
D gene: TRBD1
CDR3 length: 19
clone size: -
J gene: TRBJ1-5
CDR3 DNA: TGCGCCAGCAGCCAAGATCTTCCCAGGGGGTTGGGAAGCAATCAGCCCCAGCATTTT
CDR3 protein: CASSQDLPRGLGSNQPQHF